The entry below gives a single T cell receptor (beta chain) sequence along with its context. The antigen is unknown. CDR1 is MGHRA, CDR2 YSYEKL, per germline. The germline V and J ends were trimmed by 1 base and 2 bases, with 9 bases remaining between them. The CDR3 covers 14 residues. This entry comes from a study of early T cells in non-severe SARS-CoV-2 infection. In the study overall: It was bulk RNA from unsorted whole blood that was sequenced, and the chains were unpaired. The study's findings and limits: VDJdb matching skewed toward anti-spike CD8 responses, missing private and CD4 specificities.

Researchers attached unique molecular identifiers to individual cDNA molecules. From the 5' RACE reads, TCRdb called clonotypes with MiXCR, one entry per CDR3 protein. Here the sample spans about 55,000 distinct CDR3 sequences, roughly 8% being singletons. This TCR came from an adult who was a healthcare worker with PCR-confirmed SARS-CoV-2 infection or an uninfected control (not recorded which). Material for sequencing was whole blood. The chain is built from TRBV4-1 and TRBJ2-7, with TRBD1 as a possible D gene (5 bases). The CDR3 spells CASSQGQPPYEQYF. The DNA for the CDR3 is TGCGCCAGCAGCCAAGGACAGCCCCCCTACGAGCAGTACTTC.